The rows below give T cell receptor beta chains drawn from one sample of a study of cytomegalovirus exposure and HLA in healthy donors. Only in-frame clones appear in the TCRdb table, and some are missing; sequencing was by immunoSEQ multiplex PCR. The table counts some 60,000 clones; less than 4.5% lies in the top ten. The sample taken for sequencing was PBMCs. The receptors shown here come from a male donor in good health and CMV-seronegative. Both conserved end residues are trimmed from each CDR3. Each record gives: CDR3 length, V gene, J gene, CDR3 protein.

12	TRBV29-1	TRBJ2-1	STRSSGLYNEQF
17	TRBV6-1	TRBJ2-3	ASSETSGSGLRSTDTQY
13	TRBV6-5	TRBJ1-1	ASSYTDSLGTEAF
13	TRBV4-3	TRBJ1-3	ASSQAQGSGNTIY
12	TRBV4-2	TRBJ2-7	ASSQGPQGHEQY
14	TRBV4-2	TRBJ2-2	ASSQVRTDNTGELF
11	TRBV19	TRBJ2-2	ASWTANTGELF
13	TRBV28	TRBJ1-4	ASRDSGTGNEKLF
10	TRBV7-2	TRBJ2-1	ASSLGPDEQF
10	TRBV6-1	TRBJ2-3	ATRESTDTQY
10	TRBV29-1	TRBJ2-4	SGGQGADIQY
13	TRBV5-4	TRBJ2-2	ASSFIAGGPGELF
14	TRBV5-6	TRBJ1-5	ASSLGGDYSNQPQH
14	TRBV7-8	TRBJ2-1	ASSLGIAGGDNEQF
11	TRBV7-8	TRBJ1-2	ASSTTGNYGYT
13	TRBV4-2	TRBJ2-3	ASSQARDNRDTQY
13	TRBV5-4	TRBJ2-1	ASRGDRSLAYEQF
13	TRBV30	TRBJ2-1	AFNPTSGLYNEQF
11	TRBV29-1	TRBJ1-2	SVADRGPYGYT
16	TRBV7-6	TRBJ2-7	ASSLARTGTVSAYEQY